A single sample is the source of the 10 T cell receptor beta chains below, sequenced in a study of T cell responses to AZD1222 COVID-19 vaccine. Using immunoSEQ multiplex PCR, the repertoire was profiled, and TCRdb retains in-frame clones only, with some absent. The sample includes 120,000 or so clones, about nine tenths of them seen just once. Sequencing used peripheral blood, obtained on day 0 of AZD1222 vaccination. The receptors here all came from an adult in good health.

In its sample, this clone was seen a few times. V is TRBV28 and J is TRBJ1-5; 9 bases agree with TRBD1. The V segment lost 2 bases and the J segment 6 bases; nucleotides outside the gene matches: 8. The germline CDR1 and CDR2 sequences are MDHEN and SYDVKM. CDR3 size: 16 residues. The CDR3 DNA sequence: TGTGCCAGCAGTTTACCCCGACAGGGGGACGCTCAGCCCCAGCATTTT. It translates to CASSLPRQGDAQPQHF.

This sequence joins TRBV24-1 and TRBJ1-2; tentatively, D is TRBD1 (5 bases). This CDR3 has 14 residues. CDR1 and CDR2 from the germline V gene are KGHDR and SFDVKD. With 3 bases removed from V and 8 bases from J, the gap between germline ends came to 15 bases. The CDR3 DNA sequence: TGTGCCACCAGTGATGCAGGCCAGGGCTGGGGCTACACCTTC. Amino acid sequence: CATSDAGQGWGYTF.

The chain links TRBV2 to TRBJ2-7; TRBD2 matches at 10 bases. The CDR3 is made up of 15 amino acids. V lost 6 bases, J lost 1 base, and 6 bases stayed unmatched. Germline V gene lookup returns CDR1 SNHLY and CDR2 FYNNEI. CDR3 loop: CASRALAGESYEQYF. CDR3 DNA: TGTGCCAGCAGGGCCCTAGCGGGAGAATCCTACGAGCAGTACTTC.

This clone has just one count. The V call is TRBV7-2, the J call TRBJ2-2, with D maybe TRBD1 (7 bases). CDR1 is SGHTA, CDR2 FQGNSA, per germline. CDR3 length equals 15 residues. Trimming removed 3 bases at V and 3 bases at J, with 11 bases between. In nucleotides, the CDR3 is TGTGCCAGCAGCTTGCGCGGGACAGACACCGGGGAGCTGTTTTTT. Its translation: CASSLRGTDTGELFF. The whole variable domain, filled in from reference TRBV7-2 and TRBJ2-2, reads GAGVSQSPSNKVTEKGKDVELRCDPISGHTALYWYRQSLGQGLEFLIYFQGNSAPDKSGLPSDRFSAERTGGSVSTLTIQRTQQEDSAVYLCASSLRGTDTGELFFGEGSRLTVL.

The chain is built from TRBV6-5 and TRBJ1-5; possibly TRBD1 for D (5 bases). The ends were cut back, 2 bases at V and 4 bases at J, with 12 bases in the middle. This CDR3 is built from 15 residues. Per germline, CDR1 MNHEY and CDR2 SVGAGI. CDR3 coding DNA: TGTGCCAGCAGTTACGTTGGGGGAGGGAATCAGCCCCAGCATTTT. Translated, it gives CASSYVGGGNQPQHF.

The genes are TRBV5-6 and TRBJ1-2, with no clear D. The CDR3 sequence is 13 residues long. The germline gives CDR1 SGHDT, CDR2 YYEEEE. Trimming pared 4 bases from V and 2 bases from J, leaving 9 bases between. The CDR3 loop is CASSTTRNYGYTF. As DNA, the CDR3 is TGTGCCAGCAGCACCACTCGAAACTATGGCTACACCTTC.

The chain couples TRBV30 to TRBJ1-4; possibly TRBD1 for D (5 bases). Germline V CDR1 and CDR2: GTSNPN, SVGIG (reference sequence). This CDR3 is built from 14 residues. Trimming left V 4 bases short and J 8 bases short, with 17 bases between. This CDR3 reads CAWTPAGKKEKLFF. The CDR3 DNA sequence: TGTGCCTGGACACCCGCAGGGAAGAAGGAAAAACTGTTTTTT.

This clone is a singleton in its sample. V is TRBV7-9 and J is TRBJ2-7; the match to TRBD1 covers 7 bases. V lost 7 bases to trimming and J lost 0 bases; unmatched junction nucleotides: 3. CDR1 is SEHNR and CDR2 is FQNEAQ in the germline V gene (reference sequence). The CDR3 runs 13 residues. The CDR3 sequence is CASTRTGSYEQYF. The CDR3 nucleotides are TGTGCCAGCACTCGGACAGGCTCCTACGAGCAGTACTTC.

The V and J genes are TRBV19 and TRBJ1-2, with a tentative D call TRBD1 (6 bases). CDR3 length: 16 residues. V gave up 3 bases and J gave up 0 bases, with 14 bases separating them. Per germline, CDR1 LNHDA and CDR2 SQIVND (reference sequence). DNA for the CDR3: TGTGCCAGTAGTATTAGACAGGCCCTTGCTAACTATGGCTACACCTTC. Translated, it gives CASSIRQALANYGYTF.

The J gene is TRBJ2-2, the V gene TRBV2; 8 bases align to TRBD1. The V gene end was trimmed by 5 bases and the J gene end by 4 bases; junction bases not matched to a gene: 6. Germline values: CDR1 SNHLY, CDR2 FYNNEI. This CDR3 has 15 residues. The CDR3 DNA reads as TGTGCCAGCAGTAAGGACAGGGAGGTCACCGGGGAGCTGTTTTTT. This gives the protein CASSKDREVTGELFF.